This entry is about one T cell receptor (beta chain). The antigen remains undetermined. The CDR3 is 19 residues long. Germline-derived CDR1 and CDR2 are SGHNT and YENEEA. V shed 4 bases and J shed 0 bases, with 21 bases lying between them. These data come from a study of regulatory T cells in long-lasting Graves disease. Study summary: Those with persistent Graves' disease had received antithyroid drugs for over 5 years with positive TSH receptor antibodies. Study results and caveats: TCR diversity was lower in persistent than newly diagnosed Graves' disease. Possibly, accuracy suffered from the small sample size.

With iRepertoire HTBI primers and Arm-PCR of CDR3 regions, TCR beta libraries were built. MiXCR was run by TCRdb on the multiplex PCR reads, yielding one entry per CDR3 protein. Of fewer than 400,000 distinct CDR3 sequences detected, around 21% appear once; the ten largest clones hold more than 20%. Time point here: persistent/refractory GD, antithyroid drugs over 5 years with positive TRAb. RNA extracted from PBMCs served as the sequencing template. The rearrangement joins TRBV11-3 to TRBJ2-2, with unresolved D. The receptor comes from a female donor with Graves disease. The source was peripheral blood mononuclear cells (PBMCs), collected when the disease was refractory, from a patient treated with antithyroid drugs. Written as DNA, the CDR3 is TGTGCCAGCAGCTCATCGGGCGGACCTTGGGCAGCGAACACCGGGGAGCTGTTTTTT. It codes for CASSSSGGPWAANTGELFF.